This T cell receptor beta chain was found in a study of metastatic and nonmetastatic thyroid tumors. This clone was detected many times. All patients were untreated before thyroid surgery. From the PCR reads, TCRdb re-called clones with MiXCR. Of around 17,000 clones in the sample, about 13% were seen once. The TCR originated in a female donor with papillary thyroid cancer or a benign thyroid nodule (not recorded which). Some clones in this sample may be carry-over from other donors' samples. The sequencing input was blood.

CDR3 loop: CASSSRQGSGNTIYF. In nucleotides, the CDR3 is TGTGCCAGCAGCTCGCGACAGGGCTCTGGAAACACCATATATTTT. The rearrangement joins TRBV11-2 to TRBJ1-3, with TRBD1 identical over 7 bases. This CDR3 contains 15 residues. The V and J ends lost 4 bases and 0 bases, in that order; junction bases with no gene match: 3. CDR1 and CDR2 (germline): SGHAT, FQNNGV.